This T cell receptor (beta chain) was recovered during a study of radiotherapy plus CTLA-4 blockade in lung cancer. Sequencing was performed with immunoSEQ multiplex PCR; in TCRdb, only in-frame clones are kept and a portion is missing. Of about 59,000 clones listed, approximately 67% are singletons. This clonotype was sampled from a human donor with non-small cell lung cancer whose response to radiotherapy plus ipilimumab could not be evaluated. This sample comprised peripheral blood, obtained from a patient treated with radiotherapy plus ipilimumab.

This CDR3 is CASSVAGLYYNEQFF. CDR3 bases: TGTGCCAGCAGCGTAGCGGGACTATACTACAATGAGCAGTTCTTC. The rearrangement links TRBV9 to TRBJ2-1; TRBD2 matches 7 bases. Trimming removed 0 bases from V and 3 bases from J; junction bases left unmatched: 3. Germline V lookup: CDR1 SGDLS, CDR2 YYNGEE. The CDR3 length is 15 residues.